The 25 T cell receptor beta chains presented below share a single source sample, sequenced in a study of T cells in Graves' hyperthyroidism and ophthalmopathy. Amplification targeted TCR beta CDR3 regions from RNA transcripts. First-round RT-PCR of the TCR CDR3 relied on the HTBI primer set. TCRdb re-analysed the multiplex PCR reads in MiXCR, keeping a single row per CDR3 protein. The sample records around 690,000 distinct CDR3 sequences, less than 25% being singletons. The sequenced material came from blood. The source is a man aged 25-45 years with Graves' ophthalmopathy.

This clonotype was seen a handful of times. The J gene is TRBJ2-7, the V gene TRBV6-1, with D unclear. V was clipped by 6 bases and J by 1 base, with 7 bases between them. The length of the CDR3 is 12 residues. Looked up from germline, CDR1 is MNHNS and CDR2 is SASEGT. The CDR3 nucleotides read TGTGCCAGCAGCGGGCATTCCTACGAGCAGTACTTC. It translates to CASSGHSYEQYF.

In DNA form, the CDR3 reads TGTGCCAGCATACCCCGAGCGGGAGGGCCGGAAGATACGCAGTATTTT. Protein product: CASIPRAGGPEDTQYF. The chain employs TRBV27 and TRBJ2-3; 10 positions agree with TRBD2. The CDR3 is made up of 16 amino acids. The V gene's germline CDR1 is MNHEY and CDR2 SMNVEV (reference sequence). Trimming removed 7 bases from V and 5 bases from J; junction bases left unmatched: 12.

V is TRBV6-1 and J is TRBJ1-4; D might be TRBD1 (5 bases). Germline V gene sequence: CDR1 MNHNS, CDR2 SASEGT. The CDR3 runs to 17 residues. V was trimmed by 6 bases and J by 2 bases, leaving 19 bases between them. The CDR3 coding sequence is TGTGCCAGCAGGCCAAATGGGGTTGGGGCCACTAATGAAAAACTGTTTTTT. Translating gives CASRPNGVGATNEKLFF.

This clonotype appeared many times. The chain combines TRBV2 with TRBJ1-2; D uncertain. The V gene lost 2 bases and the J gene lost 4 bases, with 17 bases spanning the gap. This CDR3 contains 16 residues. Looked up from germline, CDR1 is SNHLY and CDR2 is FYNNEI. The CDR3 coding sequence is TGTGCCAGCAGTGAATTCCGGTGGGGTGGGAGCTATGGCTACACCTTC. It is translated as CASSEFRWGGSYGYTF.

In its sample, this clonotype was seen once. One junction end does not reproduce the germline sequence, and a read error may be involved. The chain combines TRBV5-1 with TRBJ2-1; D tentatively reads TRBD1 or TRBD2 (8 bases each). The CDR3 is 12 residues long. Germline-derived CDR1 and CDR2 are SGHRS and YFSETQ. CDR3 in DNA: TGTGCCAGCAGCGGGGGACAGGTGCAGCAGTTCTTC. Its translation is CASSGGQVQQFF.

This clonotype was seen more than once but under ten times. The CDR3 DNA reads as TGTGCCAGCAGCCCCGGGACTAGCGGAAGGAACACCGGGGAGCTGTTTTTT. Its translation is CASSPGTSGRNTGELFF. V is TRBV5-8 and J is TRBJ2-2; 11 bases match TRBD2. The V and J ends lost 4 bases and 1 base, in that order; junction bases with no gene match: 6. In germline, CDR1 is SGHTS, CDR2 YDEGEE. The CDR3 loop spans 17 amino acids.

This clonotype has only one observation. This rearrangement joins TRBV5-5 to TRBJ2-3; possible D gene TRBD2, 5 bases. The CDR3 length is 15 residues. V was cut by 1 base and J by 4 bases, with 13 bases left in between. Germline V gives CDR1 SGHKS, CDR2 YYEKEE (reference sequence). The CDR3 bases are TGTGCCAGCAGCTTGAGCGGTCCAGCCCCAGATACGCAGTATTTT. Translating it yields CASSLSGPAPDTQYF.

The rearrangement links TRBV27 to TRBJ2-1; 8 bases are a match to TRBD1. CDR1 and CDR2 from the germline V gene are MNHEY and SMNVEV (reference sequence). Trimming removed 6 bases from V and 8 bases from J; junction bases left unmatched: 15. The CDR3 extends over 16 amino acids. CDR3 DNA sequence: TGTGCCAGCAGACTCCTCCGGGACAGGAGTATCCATGAGCAGTTCTTC. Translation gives CASRLLRDRSIHEQFF.

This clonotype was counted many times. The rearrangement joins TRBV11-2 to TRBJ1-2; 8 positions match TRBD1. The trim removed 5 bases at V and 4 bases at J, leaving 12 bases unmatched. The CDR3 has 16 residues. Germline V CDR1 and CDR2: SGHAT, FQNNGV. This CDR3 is CASSRSNRGVGYGYTF. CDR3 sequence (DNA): TGTGCCAGCAGCCGATCGAACAGGGGGGTAGGCTATGGCTACACCTTC.

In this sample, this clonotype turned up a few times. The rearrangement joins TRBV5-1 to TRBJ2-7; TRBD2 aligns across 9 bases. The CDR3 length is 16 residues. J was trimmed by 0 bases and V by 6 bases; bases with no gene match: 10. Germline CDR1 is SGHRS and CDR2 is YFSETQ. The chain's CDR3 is CASTKDLAGSSYEQYF. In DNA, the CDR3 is TGCGCCAGCACCAAAGATCTAGCGGGGTCCTCCTACGAGCAGTACTTC.

The CDR3 here is CASVQGGSGQPQHF. CDR3 in DNA: TGTGCCAGCGTACAGGGTGGCTCGGGTCAGCCCCAGCATTTT. This chain links TRBV6-1 with TRBJ1-5; tentative D call: TRBD1 (6 bases). The CDR3 consists of 14 residues. The ends were cut back, 8 bases at V and 6 bases at J, with 17 bases in the middle. Germline V gene sequence: CDR1 MNHNS, CDR2 SASEGT.

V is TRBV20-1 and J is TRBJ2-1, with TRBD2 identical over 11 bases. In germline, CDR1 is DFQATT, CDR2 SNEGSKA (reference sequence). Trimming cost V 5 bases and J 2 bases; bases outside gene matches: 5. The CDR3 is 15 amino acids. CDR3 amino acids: CSALAGGRPYNEQFF. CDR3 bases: TGCAGTGCTTTAGCGGGAGGGCGGCCCTACAATGAGCAGTTCTTC.

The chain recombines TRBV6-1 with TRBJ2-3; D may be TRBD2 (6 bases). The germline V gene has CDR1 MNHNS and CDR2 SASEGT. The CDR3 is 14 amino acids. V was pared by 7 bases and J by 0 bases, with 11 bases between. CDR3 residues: CASNRGTSTDTQYF. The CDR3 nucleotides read TGTGCCAGCAATCGCGGGACTAGCACAGATACGCAGTATTTT.

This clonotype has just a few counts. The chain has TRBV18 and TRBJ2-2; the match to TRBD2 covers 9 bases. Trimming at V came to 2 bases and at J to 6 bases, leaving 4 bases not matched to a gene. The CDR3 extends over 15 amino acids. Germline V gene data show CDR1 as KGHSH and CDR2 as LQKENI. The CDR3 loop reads CASSPIAGEAGELFF. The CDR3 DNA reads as TGTGCCAGCTCACCAATAGCGGGAGAGGCCGGGGAGCTGTTTTTT.

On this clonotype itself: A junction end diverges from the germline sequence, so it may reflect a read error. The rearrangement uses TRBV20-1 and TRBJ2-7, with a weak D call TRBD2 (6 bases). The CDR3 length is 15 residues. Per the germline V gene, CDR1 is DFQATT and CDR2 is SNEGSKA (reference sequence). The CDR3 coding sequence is TGCAGTGCTAGAGTCACGACTAGTTACGCCTACGTGCAGTACTTC. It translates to CSARVTTSYAYVQYF.

The CDR3 reads CSASNAEQFF. The CDR3 DNA reads as TGCAGTGCTTCGAATGCTGAGCAGTTCTTC. The V call is TRBV20-1, the J call TRBJ2-1; D is undetermined. Per the germline V gene, CDR1 is DFQATT and CDR2 is SNEGSKA (reference sequence). V lost 5 bases and J 9 bases, leaving 8 bases between the germline ends. The CDR3 has 10 residues.

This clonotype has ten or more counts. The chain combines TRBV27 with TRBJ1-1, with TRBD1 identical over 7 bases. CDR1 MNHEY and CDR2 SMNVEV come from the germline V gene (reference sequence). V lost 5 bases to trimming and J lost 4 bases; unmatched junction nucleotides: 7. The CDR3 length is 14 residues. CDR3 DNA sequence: TGTGCCAGCAGTCGCGACAGGGCGAGCACTGAAGCTTTCTTT. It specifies CASSRDRASTEAFF.

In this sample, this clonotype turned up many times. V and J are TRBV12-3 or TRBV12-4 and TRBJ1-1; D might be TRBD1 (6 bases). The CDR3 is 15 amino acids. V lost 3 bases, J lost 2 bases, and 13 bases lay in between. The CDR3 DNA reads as TGTGCCAGCAGTTTTCTGCGGGGGGCAAACACTGAAGCTTTCTTT. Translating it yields CASSFLRGANTEAFF.

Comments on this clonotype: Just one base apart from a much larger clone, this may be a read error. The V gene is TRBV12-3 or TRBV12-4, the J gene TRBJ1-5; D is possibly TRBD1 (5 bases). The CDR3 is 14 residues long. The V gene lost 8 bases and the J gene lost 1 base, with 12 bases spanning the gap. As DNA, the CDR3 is TGTGCCAGCGGTCCCGAGGGGAGCAATCAGCCCCAGCATTTT. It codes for CASGPEGSNQPQHF.

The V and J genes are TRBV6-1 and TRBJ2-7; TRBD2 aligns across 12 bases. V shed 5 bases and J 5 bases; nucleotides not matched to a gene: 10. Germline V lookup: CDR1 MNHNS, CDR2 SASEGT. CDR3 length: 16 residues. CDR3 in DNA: TGTGCCAGCAGTACATCGACTAGCGGGAGCATAAACGAGCAGTACTTC. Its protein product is CASSTSTSGSINEQYF.

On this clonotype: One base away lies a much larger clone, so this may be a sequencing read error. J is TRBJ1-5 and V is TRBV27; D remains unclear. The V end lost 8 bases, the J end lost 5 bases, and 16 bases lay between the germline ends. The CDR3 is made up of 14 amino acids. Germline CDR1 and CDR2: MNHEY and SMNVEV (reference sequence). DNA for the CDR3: TGTGCCAGCGGCCCATTAAGGGAGGATCAGCCCCAGCATTTT. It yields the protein CASGPLREDQPQHF.

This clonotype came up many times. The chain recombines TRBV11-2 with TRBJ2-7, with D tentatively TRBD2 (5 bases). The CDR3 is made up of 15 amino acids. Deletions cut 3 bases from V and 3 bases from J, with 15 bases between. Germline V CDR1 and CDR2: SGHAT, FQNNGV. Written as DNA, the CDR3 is TGTGCCAGCAGCTTCGGGATGACCGCCTACTACGAGCAGTACTTC. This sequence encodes CASSFGMTAYYEQYF.

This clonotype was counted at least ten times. CDR3 coding DNA: TGCGCCAGCAGCTCCACCGTTAGCCCCCGGGTGGACGAGCAGTACTTC. Amino acid sequence: CASSSTVSPRVDEQYF. The chain employs TRBV5-1 and TRBJ2-7; no reliable D call. CDR3 size: 16 residues. The V and J ends lost 3 bases and 5 bases respectively, with 21 bases between them. From germline, CDR1 is SGHRS and CDR2 YFSETQ.

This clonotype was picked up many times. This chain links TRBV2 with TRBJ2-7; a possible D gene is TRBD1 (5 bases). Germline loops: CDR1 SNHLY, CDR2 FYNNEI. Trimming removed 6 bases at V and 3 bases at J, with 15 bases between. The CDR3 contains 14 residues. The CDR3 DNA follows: TGTGCCAGCAGCAATACGGACACTTTCTACGAGCAGTACTTC. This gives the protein CASSNTDTFYEQYF.

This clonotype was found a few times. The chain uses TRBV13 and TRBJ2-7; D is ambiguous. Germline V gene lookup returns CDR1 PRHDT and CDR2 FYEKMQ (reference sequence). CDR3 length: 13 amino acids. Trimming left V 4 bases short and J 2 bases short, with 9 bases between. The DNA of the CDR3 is TGTGCCAGCAGCTCGGGCTGGGCCTACGAGCAGTACTTC. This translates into CASSSGWAYEQYF.